This T cell receptor beta chain was sequenced for a study of CD8+ T cells in alopecia areata (dated by TCRdb to about 2018). A note on the overall study: The study used high-throughput TCRbeta sequencing to examine T cell clonal expansion in alopecia areata, in both the C3H/HeJ mouse model and human patients. Human TCRbeta sequencing covered scalp tissue and sorted CD4+ and CD8+ peripheral blood T cells from patchy and totalis/universalis alopecia areata patients and healthy controls. Scalp clonality was compared across normal scalp (n=4), patchy alopecia areata scalp (n=8), and alopecia totalis/universalis scalp (n=8). RNA was obtained with the PAXgene miRNA kit for fixed scalp, the miRNeasy kit for PBMCs, and the RNeasy kit for mouse skin. Amplification of TCRbeta CDR3 regions was done by immunoSEQ multiplex PCR using 35 Vbeta forward primers and 13 Jbeta reverse primers. Results the study describes overall, beyond this receptor: Lesional scalp, especially in alopecia totalis/universalis, showed higher clonality and more expanded CD8+ clones than normal scalp, suggesting antigenic drive. Unlike mouse skin, which is dominated by gammadelta T cells, normal human skin has resident alphabeta T cells that are also sequenced, and this complicates analysis of the scalp TCR repertoire. Shared TCR sequences between patients were less evident than in mice, which may be partly attributable to HLA diversity in the patient population.

PBMCs were isolated by density centrifugation and stained for CD3, CD4 and CD8, and CD4+ and CD8+ T cells were sorted on a FACSAria. Scalp biopsies and blood samples were obtained from unaffected controls. The library was made by the immunoSEQ multiplex PCR assay. For TCR sequencing, RNA was extracted from every sample and reverse transcribed into cDNA to serve as template. SuperScript III was used to make first-strand cDNA, primed with a 2:1 mix of oligo-dT and random hexamers. Amplification bias was assessed with a synthetic immune receptor repertoire, and residual bias was removed computationally. In the authors' own workflow: Raw reads were preprocessed for error removal, and CDR3 was defined according to IMGT conventions as running from the conserved cysteine to phenylalanine. Clonality was computed by normalizing Shannon entropy by log2 of the number of productive unique TCRs and subtracting the result from 1. Whether each scalp clone was CD4 or CD8 was inferred by checking scalp TCRbeta sequences against the CD4 and CD8 repertoires from sorted blood. As stored in TCRdb, this immuneACCESS dataset retains in-frame rearrangements with V and J assigned. A fraction of the clones does not appear; measured against another copy, unresolved V genes explain less than half of the discrepancy, and the remainder lacks a known reason. V and J calls and clone size follow that table, whereas D and trimming were derived from the DNA. Recorded for this sample are some 110,000 clones; less than 80% of them occurred a single time. 2.8% of the sample is in the top ten clones.

About this clone itself: Its antigen is still unknown. Per-base qualities were not stored, and no clone one base away is much larger.

The sample consisted of CD4+ T cells sorted from blood. This clonotype originated in a human donor in good health.

The CDR3 region reads CASSESGQGWNSPLHF. The DNA sequence reads TGTGCCAGCAGTGAATCCGGACAGGGATGGAATTCACCCCTCCACTTT. The rearranged chain carries TRBV25-1 and TRBJ1-6, and 8 junctional nucleotides match TRBD1. Based on the germline V gene, the CDR1 and CDR2 sequences are MGHDK and SYGVNS. After removal of 1 base from V and 7 bases from J, the junction retains 6 bases not matched to a gene. The CDR3 has 16 amino acids, counting the end cysteine and phenylalanine. Kept here is only the CDR3 DNA, which spans 48 bases and is read in frame from base 1.